This T cell receptor (beta chain) was observed in a study of identical twins. The study, taken as a whole, reports: The models gave estimates that fell short of the out-of-frame TCR alpha sharing seen in monozygotic twins.

This clonotype was detected many times. The antigen is not known. This CDR3 has 12 amino acids. V was pared by 2 bases and J by 11 bases, with 9 bases between. Template switching added a universal primer site, and cDNA bore unique molecular identifiers. TCRdb ran MiXCR on the 5' RACE reads and lists one entry per CDR3 protein. Altogether 300,000 to 400,000 distinct CDR3 sequences are present, 9% being singletons, with the ten largest covering under 9.5%. This clonotype was sampled from a woman between 50 and 59 years old in good health. The source material was naive T cells sorted from blood. The chain joins TRBV12-3 or TRBV12-4 to TRBJ1-4; D gene uncertain. The CDR3 nucleotides read TGTGCCAGCAGTTTAAAGCCGACCAAACTGTTTTTT. Protein product: CASSLKPTKLFF.